The T cell receptor (beta chain) under discussion was sequenced for a study of response to subunit inactivated influenza vaccine. TCRdb re-called the RT-PCR reads through MiXCR, storing one row per CDR3 protein. The sample includes under 850,000 distinct CDR3 sequences, approximately 17% seen only once; the top ten take about 11%. V was cut by 3 bases and J by 2 bases, with 9 bases left in between. The CDR3 runs 13 residues. CDR1 is DFQATT and CDR2 is SNEGSKA in the germline V gene (reference sequence). The gene calls are TRBV20-1 and TRBJ2-3, with D uncertain. Sequences were derived from PBMCs from blood, sampled around 5 days after vaccination. The TCR sequence derives from a man in his forties or fifties who received an inactivated influenza vaccine. CDR3 sequence reads: CSASGLDTDTQYF. The CDR3 bases are TGCAGTGCTAGTGGGTTGGACACAGATACGCAGTATTTT.